The 30 T cell receptor beta chains reported below all come from one sample, sequenced in a study of a mutant IDH1 vaccine in newly diagnosed glioma. These receptors are not linked to any known antigen. The time point denotes: week 23, last vaccination. A single vaccine dose contained 300 ug of mutant IDH1 20-mer peptide, and topical imiquimod was used with it. Clones were read by immunoSEQ multiplex PCR, and TCRdb kept only the in-frame ones, dropping some. The sample has about 64,000 clones, more than 75% seen once. The sequences come from PBMCs, collected from a glioma patient whose treatment included an IDH1 peptide vaccine. These receptors all stem from a man younger than 40 with glioma.

The rearrangement links TRBV2 to TRBJ2-7; 12 bases match TRBD1. This CDR3 is built from 14 residues. Germline CDR1 reads SNHLY; CDR2 reads FYNNEI. V shed 5 bases, J shed 6 bases, and the junction held 5 bases outside the gene matches. The CDR3 region has the DNA TGTGCCAGCAGTCCGGGACAGGGGGCTCGCGAGCAGTACTTC. Its translation is CASSPGQGAREQYF.

The gene calls are TRBV19 and TRBJ2-7; D gene uncertain. Germline assignment: CDR1 LNHDA and CDR2 SQIVND (reference sequence). V was cut by 5 bases and J by 1 base, with 12 bases left in between. There are 14 residues in the CDR3. CDR3 amino acids: CASSPQASSYEQYF. The DNA for the CDR3 is TGTGCCAGTAGTCCGCAGGCTAGTTCCTACGAGCAGTACTTC.

J is TRBJ1-2 and V is TRBV5-1; D uncertain. Trimming cost V 5 bases and J 6 bases, with 11 bases left between them. The CDR3 is 12 residues long. CDR1 and CDR2 from the germline V gene are SGHRS and YFSETQ. In DNA, the CDR3 is TGCGCCAGCAGTAAGGGAGTAGATGGCTACACCTTC. Translation: CASSKGVDGYTF.

This chain uses TRBV7-9 with TRBJ1-5; 8 bases line up with TRBD1. V trimming: 6 bases; J trimming: 3 bases; junction bases outside the gene matches: 7. Germline lookup yields CDR1 SEHNR and CDR2 FQNEAQ (reference sequence). The CDR3 has 15 residues. The CDR3 region is CASSLDRASNQPQHF. DNA of the CDR3: TGTGCCAGCAGTCTGGACAGGGCTTCCAATCAGCCCCAGCATTTT.

The CDR3 nucleotides read TGTGCCAGCAGCGTAGGAGCCGGGAATGAAAAACTGTTTTTT. Translated: CASSVGAGNEKLFF. V and J are TRBV9 and TRBJ1-4; D call uncertain. Germline values: CDR1 SGDLS, CDR2 YYNGEE. V gave up 0 bases and J gave up 5 bases, with 8 bases separating them. CDR3 length: 14 amino acids.

Details on this clone: It is likely a read error, because the conserved phenylalanine at the end of the CDR3 is missing. The rearrangement joins TRBV27 to TRBJ1-2; 10 bases align to TRBD1. The ends lost 5 bases at V and 8 bases at J; junction bases unmatched: 5. CDR1 is MNHEY, CDR2 SMNVEV, per germline (reference sequence). This CDR3 is 13 amino acids long. The chain's CDR3 is CASSTRQGAGYTS. CDR3 DNA sequence: TGTGCCAGCAGTACTCGACAGGGGGCAGGCTACACCTCC.

This sequence joins TRBV5-5 and TRBJ2-1; 8 nucleotides agree with TRBD1. J gave up 9 bases and V 7 bases, and 12 bases lay outside the gene matches. In germline, CDR1 is SGHKS, CDR2 YYEKEE (reference sequence). The CDR3 consists of 14 residues. The CDR3 protein is CASPRDQGATEQFF. The CDR3 region has the DNA TGTGCCAGCCCACGTGACCAGGGGGCGACTGAGCAGTTCTTC.

This clone was observed a few times. The V gene is TRBV6-4, the J gene TRBJ1-1; D is undetermined. CDR1 and CDR2 from the germline V gene are MRHNA and SNTAGT. The V end lost 0 bases, the J end lost 1 base, and 3 bases lay between the germline ends. This CDR3 contains 13 residues. In DNA, the CDR3 is TGTGCCAGCAGTGACTCGCAGAACACTGAAGCTTTCTTT. This sequence encodes CASSDSQNTEAFF.

CDR3 nucleotide sequence: TGTGCCAGCAGCGCAGACAGGGGCAAGGCAGATACGCAGTATTTT. Protein: CASSADRGKADTQYF. V is TRBV13 and J is TRBJ2-3, with 8 bases that match TRBD1. V shed 5 bases and J 4 bases; nucleotides not matched to a gene: 8. The CDR3 has 15 residues. Germline V gene data show CDR1 as PRHDT and CDR2 as FYEKMQ (reference sequence).

The chain is built from TRBV19 and TRBJ1-4, with D perhaps matching TRBD1 (5 bases). The V gene lost 4 bases and the J gene lost 5 bases, with 11 bases spanning the gap. Germline CDR1 is LNHDA and CDR2 is SQIVND (reference sequence). CDR3 length: 14 residues. The chain's CDR3 is CASSSGGTNEKLFF. The CDR3 nucleotides are TGTGCCAGTAGTAGCGGAGGGACGAATGAAAAACTGTTTTTT.

The J gene is TRBJ1-3, the V gene TRBV4-2, with 9 bases aligning to TRBD1. The CDR3 is 17 amino acids. Unmatched junction bases numbered 9, after V lost 5 bases and J lost 1 base. CDR1 and CDR2 (germline): LGHNA, YNFKEQ. CDR3 region: CASSFWTGDLSGNTIYF. Here the CDR3 DNA reads TGTGCCAGCAGCTTCTGGACAGGGGATTTGTCTGGAAACACCATATATTTT.

This chain joins TRBV7-6 and TRBJ2-3; D is undetermined. Per germline, CDR1 SGHVS and CDR2 FNYEAQ. This CDR3 contains 13 residues. V lost 1 base, J lost 5 bases, and 7 bases lay in between. The CDR3 nucleotides read TGTGCCAGCAGCTTAGAGACGGGAGATACGCAGTATTTT. Its translation: CASSLETGDTQYF.

The gene calls are TRBV19 and TRBJ2-7; 12 positions agree with TRBD1. The germline V gene encodes CDR1 LNHDA and CDR2 SQIVND (reference sequence). The CDR3 is 14 amino acids. Germline trimming cut 7 bases from V and 7 bases from J; bases unmatched to any gene: 8. The CDR3 DNA is TGTGCCAGTACCCCCGGGACAGGGGGCTATGAGCAGTACTTC. Amino acid sequence: CASTPGTGGYEQYF.

The chain recombines TRBV6-1 with TRBJ2-2; D remains ambiguous. The CDR3 length is 13 residues. Germline loops: CDR1 MNHNS, CDR2 SASEGT. Deletions cut 6 bases from V and 5 bases from J, with 10 bases between. The CDR3 protein is CASSTTETGELFF. The DNA for the CDR3 is TGTGCCAGCAGCACTACGGAAACCGGGGAGCTGTTTTTT.

Only one count was recorded for this clone. J is TRBJ2-6 and V is TRBV19; D is perhaps TRBD2 (6 bases). V gave up 5 bases and J gave up 0 bases, with 23 bases separating them. Germline CDR1 LNHDA, CDR2 SQIVND (reference sequence). This CDR3 spans 20 amino acids. CDR3: CASSPPLRESLRSGANVLTF. CDR3 sequence (DNA): TGTGCCAGTAGTCCGCCTCTCCGGGAGTCACTACGCTCTGGGGCCAACGTCCTGACTTTC.

The chain couples TRBV9 to TRBJ2-3; TRBD2 matches 12 bases. CDR1 and CDR2 (germline): SGDLS, YYNGEE. The CDR3 has 16 residues. J lost 2 bases, V lost 0 bases, and 1 base had no gene match. The chain's CDR3 is CASSVGTSGATDTQYF. CDR3 in DNA: TGTGCCAGCAGCGTAGGGACTAGCGGGGCCACAGATACGCAGTATTTT.

The chain employs TRBV5-1 and TRBJ2-2; TRBD2 matches at 16 bases. With V trimmed by 5 bases and J by 0 bases, 7 bases remained unmatched. CDR1 and CDR2 (germline): SGHRS, YFSETQ. The CDR3 loop spans 19 amino acids. CDR3 amino acids: CASRPQGLAGGTNTGELFF. The CDR3 nucleotides read TGCGCCAGCAGGCCCCAGGGACTAGCGGGGGGGACGAACACCGGGGAGCTGTTTTTT.

The chain has TRBV6-6 and TRBJ1-1; TRBD1 matches at 8 bases. Per the germline V gene, CDR1 is MNHNY and CDR2 is SVGAGI (reference sequence). The CDR3 loop spans 13 amino acids. The junction had 2 bases not matched to a gene; V was cut back by 6 bases and J by 2 bases. The CDR3 sequence is CASSPGGNTEAFF. The CDR3 DNA reads as TGTGCCAGCAGCCCAGGGGGCAACACTGAAGCTTTCTTT.

The genes are TRBV9 and TRBJ2-5, with 7 bases matching TRBD1. The DNA end is a closer match to TRBJ2-7, so the J assignment may be wrong. The CDR3 totals 12 residues. Germline V gene sequence: CDR1 SGDLS, CDR2 YYNGEE. Written as DNA, the CDR3 is TGTGCCAGCAGCGGGACAGGCTACGAGCAGTACTTC. This codes for CASSGTGYEQYF.

The chain recombines TRBV4-1 with TRBJ2-7; possibly TRBD1 or TRBD2 for D (5 bases each). Trimming took off 3 bases at V and 7 bases at J, with 13 bases between the two ends. Per the germline V gene, CDR1 is MGHRA and CDR2 is YSYEKL. CDR3 length: 13 amino acids. The CDR3 nucleotides read TGCGCCAGCAGCCAGCCCTTAGGGGAGGAGCAGTACTTC. Its translation: CASSQPLGEEQYF.

The chain is built from TRBV19 and TRBJ1-2; D unresolved. Trimming stripped 5 bases from V and 4 bases from J, with 26 bases between. CDR3 length: 18 residues. Per the germline V gene, CDR1 is LNHDA and CDR2 is SQIVND (reference sequence). For the CDR3, the DNA is TGTGCCAGTAGTCTTTTCATGAAGGCACGAAGAAAGAGCTATGGCTACACCTTC. It translates to CASSLFMKARRKSYGYTF.

The chain is built from TRBV7-6 and TRBJ2-3; D not resolved. This CDR3 has 11 residues. V was cut by 3 bases and J by 6 bases, with 4 bases left in between. Germline CDR1 reads SGHVS; CDR2 reads FNYEAQ. CDR3 amino acids: CASSFADTQYF. CDR3 DNA sequence: TGTGCCAGCAGCTTCGCGGATACGCAGTATTTT.

The chain joins TRBV2 to TRBJ2-4; 8 nucleotides match TRBD2. Per the germline V gene, CDR1 is SNHLY and CDR2 is FYNNEI. This CDR3 region has 13 residues. V gave up 10 bases and J gave up 0 bases; unmatched junction bases: 2. This CDR3 is CATAGEAKNIQYF. For the CDR3, the DNA is TGTGCCACAGCGGGGGAAGCCAAAAACATTCAGTACTTC. The full variable domain, completed using reference TRBV2 and TRBJ2-4, is EPEVTQTPSHQVTQMGQEVILRCVPISNHLYFYWYRQILGQKVEFLVSFYNNEISEKSEIFDDQFSVERPDGSNFTLKIRSTKLEDSAMYFCATAGEAKNIQYFGAGTRLSVL.

DNA for the CDR3: TGTGCCTCAGGGTCCCAGGGTTACTACAATGAGCAGTTCTTC. Translation gives CASGSQGYYNEQFF. The chain has TRBV6-6 and TRBJ2-1, with D perhaps matching TRBD1 (5 bases). Germline loops: CDR1 MNHNY, CDR2 SVGAGI (reference sequence). The CDR3 consists of 14 residues. The ends were cut back, 11 bases at V and 3 bases at J, with 17 bases in the middle.

This clone was picked up one time. The J gene is TRBJ2-1, the V gene TRBV5-3, with 10 nucleotides matching TRBD1. TRBV5-3 is identified as an open reading frame with a role that is uncertain. CDR3 length equals 18 residues. V was pared by 3 bases and J by 6 bases, with 15 bases of the junction left unmatched. The CDR3 DNA follows: TGTGCCAGAAGCTCCAGACCGGGACAGGGGCCGACTAGCAATGAGCAGTTCTTC. Residues: CARSSRPGQGPTSNEQFF.

This clone was detected only a few times. V is TRBV6-5 and J is TRBJ2-2; D tentatively fits TRBD1 or TRBD2 (5 bases each). V was clipped by 10 bases and J by 7 bases, with 13 bases between them. CDR1 is MNHEY and CDR2 is SVGAGI in the germline V gene. The CDR3 totals 12 residues. The CDR3 loop is CATYEGRGELFF. DNA for the CDR3: TGTGCCACCTACGAGGGGCGCGGGGAGCTGTTTTTT.

With respect to this clone: Relative to the germline gene, one junction end is altered; a read error may explain this. J is TRBJ1-1 and V is TRBV25-1; the D is unclear. Germline V gives CDR1 MGHDK, CDR2 SYGVNS. The CDR3 consists of 14 residues. This CDR3 is CASSDWIWNAEAFF. The CDR3 nucleotides are TGTGCCAGCAGTGACTGGATATGGAACGCTGAAGCTTTCTTT.

This clone was seen a single time. CDR3 protein: CASSIRRKTHNEQFF. CDR3 nucleotide sequence: TGTGCCAGTAGTATTCGACGGAAAACCCACAATGAGCAGTTCTTC. This sequence joins TRBV19 and TRBJ2-1; D gene ambiguous. V was cut by 3 bases and J by 5 bases, with 14 bases left in between. CDR3 length: 15 residues. Germline V gene lookup returns CDR1 LNHDA and CDR2 SQIVND (reference sequence).

This clone came up a few times. The chain links TRBV30 to TRBJ1-6; D ambiguous. The CDR3 totals 15 residues. Trimming cost V 2 bases and J 6 bases, with 14 bases left between them. CDR1 GTSNPN and CDR2 SVGIG come from the germline V gene (reference sequence). The CDR3 here is CAWSSAGTFNSPLHF. CDR3 coding DNA: TGTGCCTGGAGTTCTGCGGGAACCTTTAATTCACCCCTCCACTTT.

The J gene is TRBJ2-1, the V gene TRBV5-1, with D tentatively TRBD1 or TRBD2 (5 bases each). Germline-derived CDR1 and CDR2 are SGHRS and YFSETQ. This CDR3 comprises 15 residues. Deletions cut 2 bases from V and 5 bases from J, with 14 bases between. The CDR3 DNA is TGCGCCAGCAGCTTACTCCGGGACGGGAACAATGAGCAGTTCTTC. It codes for CASSLLRDGNNEQFF.